The 8 T cell receptor beta chains presented below share a single source sample, sequenced in a study of blood T cell repertoires in COVID-19. Some clones are missing from TCRdb's copy, which holds only in-frame ones; the method was immunoSEQ multiplex PCR. Among fewer than 200,000 clones listed, about 80% were seen once. Material: peripheral blood. These receptors were taken from a man between 70 and 80 years old with active or convalescent COVID-19.

V gene TRBV9 combines with J gene TRBJ1-2; no clear D. Trimming cost V 0 bases and J 8 bases, with 17 bases left between them. CDR3 size: 15 residues. In germline, CDR1 is SGDLS, CDR2 YYNGEE. The CDR3 is CASSVADVVVRGYTF. CDR3 nucleotide sequence: TGTGCCAGCAGCGTAGCCGACGTCGTAGTGAGGGGCTACACCTTC.

J is TRBJ2-1 and V is TRBV5-4; 9 nucleotides align to TRBD2. Trimming cost V 4 bases and J 0 bases; bases outside gene matches: 2. CDR1 and CDR2 from the germline V gene are SGHNT and YYREEE (reference sequence). This CDR3 region has 15 residues. The DNA of the CDR3 is TGTGCCAGCAGCGTGACTAGCGGCTCCTACAATGAGCAGTTCTTC. Protein: CASSVTSGSYNEQFF.

This chain joins TRBV29-1 and TRBJ1-2, with D perhaps matching TRBD1 (6 bases). The germline CDR1 and CDR2 sequences are SQVTM and ANQGSEA. This CDR3 has 14 amino acids. With 7 bases removed from V and 8 bases from J, the gap between germline ends came to 23 bases. The CDR3 loop is CSASQLRGVGGYTF. In DNA form, the CDR3 reads TGCAGCGCAAGCCAACTCAGGGGAGTAGGAGGCTACACCTTC. The variable domain in full, completed from reference TRBV29-1 and TRBJ1-2, reads SAVISQKPSRDICQRGTSLTIQCQVDSQVTMMFWYRQQPGQSLTLIATANQGSEATYESGFVIDKFPISRPNLTFSTLTVSNMSPEDSSIYLCSASQLRGVGGYTFGSGTRLTVV.

V gene TRBV2 combines with J gene TRBJ1-2, with D possibly matching TRBD1 (6 bases). The ends were cut back, 1 base at V and 4 bases at J, with 13 bases in the middle. The germline gives CDR1 SNHLY, CDR2 FYNNEI. This CDR3 has 15 residues. This CDR3 is CASSEGPGVSYGYTF. CDR3 DNA: TGTGCCAGCAGTGAAGGCCCAGGGGTTAGCTATGGCTACACCTTC.

This clone was counted a single time. The V gene is TRBV5-5, the J gene TRBJ1-6; 7 bases align to TRBD1. This CDR3 contains 15 residues. Trimming cost V 0 bases and J 5 bases; bases outside gene matches: 2. Germline V lookup: CDR1 SGHKS, CDR2 YYEKEE (reference sequence). The CDR3 nucleotides are TGTGCCAGCAGCTTGGGGACAGGCAATAATTCACCCCTCCACTTT. Translated, it gives CASSLGTGNNSPLHF.

V and J are TRBV7-9 and TRBJ1-1; D ambiguous. There are 14 residues in the CDR3. V shed 5 bases and J shed 1 base, with 11 bases lying between them. Germline CDR1 SEHNR, CDR2 FQNEAQ (reference sequence). The CDR3 spells CASSPLLGNTEAFF. The CDR3, as DNA: TGTGCCAGCAGCCCTCTTCTCGGGAACACTGAAGCTTTCTTT.

The chain is built from TRBV4-3 and TRBJ2-5, with 14 bases fitting TRBD2. From germline, CDR1 is LGHNA and CDR2 YSLEER. The length of the CDR3 is 17 residues. J lost 3 bases, V lost 1 base, and 4 bases had no gene match. The DNA for the CDR3 is TGCGCCAGCAGCCAAGGACTAGCGGGGGGGCCAGAAGAGACCCAGTACTTC. As protein: CASSQGLAGGPEETQYF.

The gene calls are TRBV6-6 and TRBJ2-3; 8 nucleotides agree with TRBD1. CDR3 length equals 14 residues. Germline V CDR1 and CDR2: MNHNY, SVGAGI (reference sequence). Trimming took 4 bases from V and 2 from J; bases not matched to a gene: 2. The CDR3 DNA is TGTGCCAGCAGTTTGACAGGGGACACAGATACGCAGTATTTT. It yields the protein CASSLTGDTDTQYF.